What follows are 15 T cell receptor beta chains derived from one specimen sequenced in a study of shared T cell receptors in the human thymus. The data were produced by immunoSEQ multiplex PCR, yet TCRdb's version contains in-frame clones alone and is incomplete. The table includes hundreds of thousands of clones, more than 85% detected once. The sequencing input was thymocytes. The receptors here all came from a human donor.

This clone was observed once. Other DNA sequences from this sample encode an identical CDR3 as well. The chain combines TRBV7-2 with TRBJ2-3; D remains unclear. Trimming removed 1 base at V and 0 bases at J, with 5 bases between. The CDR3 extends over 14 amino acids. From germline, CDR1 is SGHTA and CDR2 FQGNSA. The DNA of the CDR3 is TGTGCCAGCAGCTTAGTGGGGAGCACAGATACGCAGTATTTT. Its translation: CASSLVGSTDTQYF.

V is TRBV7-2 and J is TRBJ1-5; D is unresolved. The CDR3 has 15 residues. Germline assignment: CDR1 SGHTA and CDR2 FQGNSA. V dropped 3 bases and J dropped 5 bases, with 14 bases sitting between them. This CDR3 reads CASSFRAPKDQPQHF. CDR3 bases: TGTGCCAGCAGCTTCCGGGCCCCCAAGGATCAGCCCCAGCATTTT.

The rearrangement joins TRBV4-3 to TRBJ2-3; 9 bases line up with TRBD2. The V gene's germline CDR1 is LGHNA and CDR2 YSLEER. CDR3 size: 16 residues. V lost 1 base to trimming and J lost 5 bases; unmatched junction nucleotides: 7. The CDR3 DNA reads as TGCGCCAGCAGCCAAGCTTGCGGGAGGGTAGGAGATACGCAGTATTTT. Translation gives CASSQACGRVGDTQYF.

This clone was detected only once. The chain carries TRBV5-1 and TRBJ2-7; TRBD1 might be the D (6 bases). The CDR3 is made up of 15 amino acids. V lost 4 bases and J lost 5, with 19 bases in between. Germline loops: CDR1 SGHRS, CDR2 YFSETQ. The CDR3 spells CASSLRDKDPDEQYF. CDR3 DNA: TGCGCCAGCAGCCTCCGGGACAAAGACCCTGACGAGCAGTACTTC.

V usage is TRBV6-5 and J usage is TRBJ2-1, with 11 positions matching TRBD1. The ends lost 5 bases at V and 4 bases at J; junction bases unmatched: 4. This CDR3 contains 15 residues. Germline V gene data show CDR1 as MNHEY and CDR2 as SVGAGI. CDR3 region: CASSLGQGVYNEQFF. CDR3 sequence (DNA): TGTGCCAGCAGTCTGGGACAGGGGGTATACAATGAGCAGTTCTTC.

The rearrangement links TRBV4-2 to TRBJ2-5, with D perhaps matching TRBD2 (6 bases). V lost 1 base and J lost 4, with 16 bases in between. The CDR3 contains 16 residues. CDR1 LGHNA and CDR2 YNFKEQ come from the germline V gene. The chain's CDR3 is CASSQGLSSDLETQYF. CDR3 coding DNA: TGTGCCAGCAGCCAAGGTTTGTCTAGCGACTTAGAGACCCAGTACTTC.

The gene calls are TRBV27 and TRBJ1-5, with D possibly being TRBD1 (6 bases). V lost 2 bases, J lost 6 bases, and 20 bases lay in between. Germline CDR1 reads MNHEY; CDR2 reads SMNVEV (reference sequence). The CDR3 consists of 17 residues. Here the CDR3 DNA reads TGTGCCAGCAGTTTAATGGTGGGGGGCCTCCCTCGTCAGCCCCAGCATTTT. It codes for CASSLMVGGLPRQPQHF.

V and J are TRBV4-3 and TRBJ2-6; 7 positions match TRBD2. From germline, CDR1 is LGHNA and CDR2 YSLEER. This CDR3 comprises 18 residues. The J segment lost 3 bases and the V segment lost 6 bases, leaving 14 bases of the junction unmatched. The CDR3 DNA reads TGCGCCAGCAGACCAAGTGTCGCGGGAGTAGATGGGGCCAACGTCCTGACTTTC. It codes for CASRPSVAGVDGANVLTF.

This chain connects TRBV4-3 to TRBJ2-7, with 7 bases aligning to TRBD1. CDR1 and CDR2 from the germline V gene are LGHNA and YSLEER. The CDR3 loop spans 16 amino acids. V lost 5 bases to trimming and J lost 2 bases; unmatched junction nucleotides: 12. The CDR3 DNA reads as TGCGCCAGCAGCGCCCACAAACAGGGGCCCACCTACGAGCAGTACTTC. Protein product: CASSAHKQGPTYEQYF.

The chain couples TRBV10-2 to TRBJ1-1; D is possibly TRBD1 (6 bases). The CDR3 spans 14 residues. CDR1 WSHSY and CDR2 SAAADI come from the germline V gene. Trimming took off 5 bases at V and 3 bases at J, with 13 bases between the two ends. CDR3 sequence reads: CASSSDRRHTEAFF. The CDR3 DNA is TGCGCCAGCAGTTCCGACAGGCGACACACTGAAGCTTTCTTT.

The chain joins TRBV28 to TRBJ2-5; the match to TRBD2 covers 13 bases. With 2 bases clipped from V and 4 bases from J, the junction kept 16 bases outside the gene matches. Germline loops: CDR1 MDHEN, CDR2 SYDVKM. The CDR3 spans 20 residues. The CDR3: CASSLVEGTGGLAGRETQYF. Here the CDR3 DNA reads TGTGCCAGCAGTTTAGTAGAAGGGACAGGGGGACTAGCGGGAAGAGAGACCCAGTACTTC.

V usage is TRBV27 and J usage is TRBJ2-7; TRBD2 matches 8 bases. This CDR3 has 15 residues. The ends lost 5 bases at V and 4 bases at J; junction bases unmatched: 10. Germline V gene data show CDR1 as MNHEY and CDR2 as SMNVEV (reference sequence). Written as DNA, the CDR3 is TGTGCCAGCAGTCCCCTTAAGCGGGAGCGGTACGAGCAGTACTTC. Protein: CASSPLKRERYEQYF.

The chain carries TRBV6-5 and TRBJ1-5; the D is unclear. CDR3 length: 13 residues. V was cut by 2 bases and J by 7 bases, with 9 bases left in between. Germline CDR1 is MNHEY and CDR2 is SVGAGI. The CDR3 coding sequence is TGTGCCAGCAGTTACGCCAGGAGGCAGCCCCAGCATTTT. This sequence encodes CASSYARRQPQHF.

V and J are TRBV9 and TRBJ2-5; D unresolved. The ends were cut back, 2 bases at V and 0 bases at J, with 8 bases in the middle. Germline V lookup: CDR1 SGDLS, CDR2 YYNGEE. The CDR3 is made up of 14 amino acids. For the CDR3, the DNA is TGTGCCAGCAGCGTTGGACCCCACCAAGAGACCCAGTACTTC. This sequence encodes CASSVGPHQETQYF.

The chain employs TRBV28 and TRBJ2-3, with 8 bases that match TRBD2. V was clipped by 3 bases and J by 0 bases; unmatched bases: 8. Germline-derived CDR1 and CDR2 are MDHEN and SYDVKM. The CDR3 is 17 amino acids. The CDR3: CASSFGERERSTDTQYF. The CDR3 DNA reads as TGTGCCAGCAGTTTTGGCGAGCGGGAGCGGAGCACAGATACGCAGTATTTT.